A single sample gave rise to the 25 T cell receptor beta chains below, sequenced in a study of CD8 T cells in Susac syndrome. The RNA input was roughly 0.45 to 1 ug, and it was reverse transcribed with random hexamers. TCRdb ran MiXCR on the immunoSEQ multiplex PCR reads and lists one entry per CDR3 protein. The repertoire holds 120,000 to 150,000 distinct CDR3 sequences, with around 94% as singletons. Material for sequencing was CD4+ T cells from PBMCs. Receptors originate from a human donor in good health.

The chain is built from TRBV30 and TRBJ1-5; no clear D. V was shortened by 2 bases and J by 6 bases, with 14 bases between the two germline ends. The CDR3 loop spans 14 amino acids. Germline lookup yields CDR1 GTSNPN and CDR2 SVGIG (reference sequence). The CDR3 loop is CAWSKSTEGQPQHF. In DNA form, the CDR3 reads TGTGCCTGGAGTAAGAGCACCGAAGGTCAGCCCCAGCATTTT.

The gene calls are TRBV27 and TRBJ1-2; 9 nucleotides agree with TRBD1. The CDR3 sequence is 15 residues long. Per the germline V gene, CDR1 is MNHEY and CDR2 is SMNVEV (reference sequence). Losses at the gene ends were 5 bases for V and 1 base for J; bases not matched to a gene: 5. The CDR3 here is CASSTGGIDNYGYTF. The CDR3 DNA reads as TGTGCCAGCAGTACAGGGGGCATTGATAACTATGGCTACACCTTC.

DNA for the CDR3: TGTGCCAGCAGCCAAGTTGGAGACACTGAAGCTTTCTTT. It specifies CASSQVGDTEAFF. The chain employs TRBV3-1 and TRBJ1-1; D not certain. CDR1 and CDR2 (germline): LGHDT, YNNKEL (reference sequence). V was trimmed by 1 base and J by 3 bases, leaving 6 bases between them. CDR3 length: 13 amino acids.

The chain recombines TRBV24-1 with TRBJ2-7, with TRBD1 matching 11 bases. Germline V gene lookup returns CDR1 KGHDR and CDR2 SFDVKD. V was clipped by 3 bases and J by 4 bases; unmatched bases: 4. This CDR3 is 15 amino acids long. CDR3 DNA sequence: TGTGCCACCAGTGATCCCGGGACAGGGGGTTACGAGCAGTACTTC. Protein sequence: CATSDPGTGGYEQYF.

The count of this clonotype is one. The V and J genes are TRBV18 and TRBJ1-5; D is perhaps TRBD1 (6 bases). Trimming cost V 3 bases and J 1 base, with 13 bases left between them. This CDR3 is 16 amino acids long. Germline loops: CDR1 KGHSH, CDR2 LQKENI. The CDR3 spells CASSPGALGSNQPQHF. The DNA for the CDR3 is TGTGCCAGCTCACCGGGGGCCCTGGGGAGCAATCAGCCCCAGCATTTT.

This rearrangement joins TRBV5-6 to TRBJ2-1; 13 nucleotides agree with TRBD2. There are 17 residues in the CDR3. Germline V gene sequence: CDR1 SGHDT, CDR2 YYEEEE. V dropped 4 bases and J dropped 7; count of bases not matched to a gene: 11. This chain's CDR3 is CASSPGTSGTYMNEQFF. CDR3 DNA: TGTGCCAGCAGCCCCGGGACTAGCGGGACTTATATGAATGAGCAGTTCTTC. Full variable domain (outside the CDR3, taken from reference TRBV5-6 and TRBJ2-1): DAGVTQSPTHLIKTRGQQVTLRCSPKSGHDTVSWYQQALGQGPQFIFQYYEEEERQRGNFPDRFSGHQFPNYSSELNVNALLLGDSALYLCASSPGTSGTYMNEQFFGPGTRLTVL.

The chain is built from TRBV5-1 and TRBJ1-2; TRBD1 agrees at 9 bases. The trim removed 7 bases at V and 10 bases at J, leaving 11 bases unmatched. This CDR3 is 13 amino acids long. The germline V gene encodes CDR1 SGHRS and CDR2 YFSETQ. CDR3 sequence reads: CASGRDREFDYTF. As DNA, the CDR3 is TGCGCCAGCGGACGGGACAGGGAATTTGACTACACCTTC.

The chain recombines TRBV9 with TRBJ2-7; D may be TRBD1 or TRBD2 (5 bases each). Looked up from germline, CDR1 is SGDLS and CDR2 is YYNGEE. This CDR3 region has 14 residues. The V end was cut by 4 bases, the J end by 2 bases, with 13 bases between. The CDR3 DNA follows: TGTGCCAGCAGCCTTGGGACGAGGGCCTACGAGCAGTACTTC. It codes for CASSLGTRAYEQYF.

This chain connects TRBV9 to TRBJ1-1, with 10 nucleotides matching TRBD1. The germline V gene has CDR1 SGDLS and CDR2 YYNGEE. The CDR3 is 17 residues long. Germline trimming cut 1 base from V and 4 bases from J; bases unmatched to any gene: 10. The CDR3 loop is CASSVKGTGVWSTEAFF. DNA for the CDR3: TGTGCCAGCAGCGTAAAGGGGACAGGGGTGTGGAGCACTGAAGCTTTCTTT.

J is TRBJ2-3 and V is TRBV20-1; 10 bases line up with TRBD2. This CDR3 is built from 13 residues. Germline CDR1 and CDR2: DFQATT and SNEGSKA (reference sequence). V was clipped by 6 bases and J by 4 bases; unmatched bases: 4. DNA of the CDR3: TGCAGTGCCCGAGCGGGAGGGGCAGATACGCAGTATTTT. Encoded protein: CSARAGGADTQYF.

The rearrangement links TRBV20-1 to TRBJ2-7; tentative D call: TRBD2 (6 bases). Per germline, CDR1 DFQATT and CDR2 SNEGSKA (reference sequence). CDR3 size: 13 residues. The ends were cut back, 5 bases at V and 5 bases at J, with 16 bases in the middle. The CDR3 spells CSAPRLGFHEQYF. The CDR3 DNA sequence: TGCAGTGCTCCCCGACTAGGTTTCCACGAGCAGTACTTC.

The V and J genes are TRBV9 and TRBJ2-2; D is undetermined. The length of the CDR3 is 13 residues. Trimming pared 2 bases from V and 5 bases from J, leaving 7 bases between. Germline V gene sequence: CDR1 SGDLS, CDR2 YYNGEE. The CDR3 sequence is CASSVFKTGELFF. Here the CDR3 DNA reads TGTGCCAGCAGCGTTTTTAAAACCGGGGAGCTGTTTTTT.

V is TRBV29-1 and J is TRBJ2-1; no clear D gene. The V end was cut by 4 bases, the J end by 8 bases, with 15 bases between. Germline V lookup: CDR1 SQVTM, CDR2 ANQGSEA. This CDR3 is 13 amino acids long. The CDR3 is CSVVLSTWYEQFF. In nucleotides, the CDR3 is TGCAGCGTTGTTTTGTCTACCTGGTATGAGCAGTTCTTC.

This clonotype appeared a few times. The chain couples TRBV18 to TRBJ2-7; D is perhaps TRBD1 (6 bases). There are 14 residues in the CDR3. V shed 3 bases and J shed 0 bases, with 9 bases lying between them. Germline V gene sequence: CDR1 KGHSH, CDR2 LQKENI. In DNA, the CDR3 is TGTGCCAGCTCACCGACAGGATTCTCCTACGAGCAGTACTTC. It yields the protein CASSPTGFSYEQYF.

The chain combines TRBV12-3 or TRBV12-4 with TRBJ2-2; D may be TRBD2 (6 bases). The CDR3 has 17 residues. The germline V and J ends were trimmed by 6 bases and 3 bases, with 20 bases remaining between them. CDR3 bases: TGTGCCAGCAGCCCGCCGCGGGGAACCCGGCACACCGGGGAGCTGTTTTTT. The encoded protein is CASSPPRGTRHTGELFF.

The V gene is TRBV5-8, the J gene TRBJ2-5; possibly TRBD1 for D (5 bases). The V gene lost 3 bases and the J gene lost 0 bases, with 9 bases spanning the gap. The CDR3 runs to 14 residues. Germline values: CDR1 SGHTS, CDR2 YDEGEE. The CDR3 DNA reads as TGTGCCAGCAGCTCGACAGAGTACCAAGAGACCCAGTACTTC. Its translation is CASSSTEYQETQYF. The whole variable domain, filled in from reference TRBV5-8 and TRBJ2-5, reads EAGVTQSPTHLIKTRGQQATLRCSPISGHTSVYWYQQALGLGLQFLLWYDEGEERNRGNFPPRFSGRQFPNYSSELNVNALELEDSALYLCASSSTEYQETQYFGPGTRLLVL.

The chain recombines TRBV11-1 with TRBJ2-7; D is ambiguous. Deletions cut 5 bases from V and 7 bases from J, with 12 bases between. CDR3 length: 12 amino acids. Looked up from germline, CDR1 is SGHAT and CDR2 is FQDESV (reference sequence). The CDR3 DNA sequence: TGTGCCAGCAGCCGCCTTGGGCGAGAGCAGTACTTC. This gives the protein CASSRLGREQYF.

The chain employs TRBV20-1 and TRBJ2-3, with D perhaps TRBD1 or TRBD2 (5 bases each). The V gene's germline CDR1 is DFQATT and CDR2 SNEGSKA (reference sequence). The CDR3 has 13 amino acids. V shed 3 bases and J shed 1 base, with 8 bases lying between them. The CDR3 is CSASRGGTDTQYF. The DNA of the CDR3 is TGCAGTGCTAGTCGAGGGGGCACAGATACGCAGTATTTT.

This chain connects TRBV19 to TRBJ2-5; D is undetermined. With 5 bases removed from V and 4 bases from J, the gap between germline ends came to 14 bases. The CDR3 is made up of 14 amino acids. CDR1 is LNHDA, CDR2 SQIVND, per germline (reference sequence). The CDR3 DNA is TGTGCCAGTAGTTCCGGATTTAGCACAGAGACCCAGTACTTC. It codes for CASSSGFSTETQYF.

The genes are TRBV29-1 and TRBJ2-7; tentative D call: TRBD1 (5 bases). The CDR3 covers 11 residues. V gave up 7 bases and J gave up 4 bases, with 11 bases separating them. Germline CDR1 SQVTM, CDR2 ANQGSEA. The CDR3 loop reads CSAQGDYEQYF. In DNA form, the CDR3 reads TGCAGCGCTCAAGGGGATTACGAGCAGTACTTC.

The chain uses TRBV24-1 and TRBJ2-5; 7 bases fit TRBD2. V shed 5 bases, J shed 4 bases, and the junction held 6 bases outside the gene matches. Germline lookup yields CDR1 KGHDR and CDR2 SFDVKD. This CDR3 comprises 14 residues. CDR3 loop: CATSVFVAGETQYF. The CDR3 DNA reads as TGTGCCACCAGTGTCTTCGTAGCGGGAGAGACCCAGTACTTC.

This clonotype appeared once. The genes are TRBV12-3 or TRBV12-4 and TRBJ1-5, with a tentative D call TRBD1 (5 bases). The CDR3 extends over 14 amino acids. V was pared by 5 bases and J by 2 bases, with 10 bases between. CDR3 sequence (DNA): TGTGCCAGCAGTCAGGGTACGGGCAATCAGCCCCAGCATTTT. This codes for CASSQGTGNQPQHF.

This clonotype was detected once. CDR3 in amino acids: CSAREGQGNADTQYF. In DNA form, the CDR3 reads TGCAGTGCTAGAGAAGGACAGGGGAATGCAGATACGCAGTATTTT. This sequence joins TRBV20-1 and TRBJ2-3; the match to TRBD1 covers 9 bases. V gave up 0 bases and J gave up 4 bases; unmatched junction bases: 5. The germline CDR1 and CDR2 sequences are DFQATT and SNEGSKA (reference sequence). The CDR3 is 15 residues long.

The chain employs TRBV2 and TRBJ2-7; TRBD2 matches at 10 bases. The CDR3 is 14 amino acids. Trimming removed 7 bases from V and 5 bases from J; junction bases left unmatched: 8. Germline V gene data show CDR1 as SNHLY and CDR2 as FYNNEI. The CDR3 DNA reads as TGTGCCAGCACATGGCGGACTAGCGGCCACGAGCAGTACTTC. Its translation: CASTWRTSGHEQYF.

The rearrangement uses TRBV4-1 and TRBJ1-4; D unclear. CDR1 and CDR2 (germline): MGHRA, YSYEKL. V shed 4 bases and J shed 3 bases, with 12 bases lying between them. The CDR3 extends over 15 amino acids. The CDR3: CASSPWVISNEKLFF. The CDR3 DNA reads as TGCGCCAGCAGCCCCTGGGTAATATCTAATGAAAAACTGTTTTTT.